A single sample gave rise to the 14 T cell receptor beta chains below, sequenced in a study of Ad26.COV2.S vaccination and SARS-CoV-2 variants. Data came from immunoSEQ multiplex PCR; TCRdb stores just in-frame clones and leaves some out. The top ten clones hold 1.5% to 2% of a sample with around 400,000 clones, about 91% of them seen once. Indicated treatment: around 19 received Ad26.COV2.S at low or high dose, single or two shots; about five received placebo; per-sample allocation not given. Day 63 following the first vaccine or placebo injection was when the samples were taken. Sequenced here: peripheral blood, sampled in a trial of Ad26.COV2.S vaccine versus placebo. These receptors were obtained from a person between 18 and 65 years old who received the Ad26.COV2.S COVID-19 vaccine or a placebo.

V usage is TRBV4-1 and J usage is TRBJ1-6, with D tentatively TRBD1 (5 bases). The CDR3 has 16 amino acids. Germline V gene sequence: CDR1 MGHRA, CDR2 YSYEKL. V was pared by 1 base and J by 6 bases, with 13 bases between. The CDR3 DNA is TGCGCCAGCAGCCAAGGCCAGGGTATCGGTAATTCACCCCTCCACTTT. This gives the protein CASSQGQGIGNSPLHF.

This chain joins TRBV19 and TRBJ1-5; 11 positions match TRBD1. CDR1 is LNHDA and CDR2 is SQIVND in the germline V gene (reference sequence). This CDR3 is built from 17 residues. Trimming at V came to 10 bases and at J to 0 bases, leaving 11 bases not matched to a gene. The CDR3 DNA reads TGTGCCACCAATGGACAGGGGGCCCTTTATAGCAATCAGCCCCAGCATTTT. Protein product: CATNGQGALYSNQPQHF.

J is TRBJ2-5 and V is TRBV3-1 (or the pseudogene TRBV3-2); 11 bases agree with TRBD2. V shed 11 bases and J 5 bases; nucleotides not matched to a gene: 7. The CDR3 runs 13 residues. CDR1 and CDR2 from the germline V gene are LGHDT and YNNKEL (reference sequence). CDR3 in DNA: TGTGCCGCTAGCGGGAGGTTTTTGGAGACCCAGTACTTC. Protein: CAASGRFLETQYF.

The chain employs TRBV7-8 and TRBJ2-1; 10 positions match TRBD2. V lost 1 base and J lost 9; bases outside the gene matches: 9. From germline, CDR1 is SGHVS and CDR2 FQNEAQ. The CDR3 length is 16 residues. This CDR3 is CASSLGAGGPIFEQFF. CDR3 DNA sequence: TGTGCCAGCAGCTTAGGAGCGGGAGGGCCTATTTTTGAGCAGTTCTTC.

The rearrangement uses TRBV6-5 and TRBJ1-2; a weak D match, TRBD1 (5 bases). The length of the CDR3 is 15 residues. Per germline, CDR1 MNHEY and CDR2 SVGAGI. V lost 0 bases and J 4 bases, leaving 12 bases between the germline ends. This chain's CDR3 is CASSYSTETVYGYTF. For the CDR3, the DNA is TGTGCCAGCAGTTACTCGACGGAGACAGTCTATGGCTACACCTTC.

This clone has only one observation. The CDR3 protein is CASSLLPGQRNTGELFF. The CDR3 nucleotides are TGCGCCAGCAGCTTACTCCCGGGACAGCGGAACACCGGGGAGCTGTTTTTT. The V gene is TRBV5-1, the J gene TRBJ2-2; 7 nucleotides align to TRBD1. V trimming: 2 bases; J trimming: 1 base; junction bases outside the gene matches: 8. Germline lookup yields CDR1 SGHRS and CDR2 YFSETQ. CDR3 length: 17 residues.

This clone was recorded a few times. The gene calls are TRBV5-4 and TRBJ1-3; D unresolved. CDR3 length equals 14 residues. CDR1 and CDR2 (germline): SGHNT, YYREEE (reference sequence). Trimming left V 0 bases short and J 2 bases short, with 6 bases between. The CDR3 reads CASSLDRAGNTIYF. The CDR3, as DNA: TGTGCCAGCAGCTTGGATAGGGCTGGAAACACCATATATTTT. Complete variable domain (other parts from reference TRBV5-4 and TRBJ1-3): ETGVTQSPTHLIKTRGQQVTLRCSSQSGHNTVSWYQQALGQGPQFIFQYYREEENGRGNFPPRFSGLQFPNYSSELNVNALELDDSALYLCASSLDRAGNTIYFGEGSWLTVV.

The V call is TRBV2, the J call TRBJ2-4; D unclear. Trimming pared 10 bases from V and 13 bases from J, leaving 14 bases between. The CDR3 spans 10 residues. Germline-derived CDR1 and CDR2 are SNHLY and FYNNEI. The CDR3 protein is CAIRFFRQYF. The DNA of the CDR3 is TGTGCCATCAGATTCTTCAGGCAGTACTTC.

This chain joins TRBV5-1 and TRBJ1-5; D call uncertain. The CDR3 length is 13 residues. Trimming stripped 0 bases from V and 6 bases from J, with 7 bases between. The germline V gene encodes CDR1 SGHRS and CDR2 YFSETQ. The CDR3 region is CASSLVSGQPQHF. For the CDR3, the DNA is TGCGCCAGCAGCTTGGTTTCAGGTCAGCCCCAGCATTTT. The full variable domain, with the rest looked up from reference TRBV5-1 and TRBJ1-5, is KAGVTQTPRYLIKTRGQQVTLSCSPISGHRSVSWYQQTPGQGLQFLFEYFSETQRNKGNFPGRFSGRQFSNSRSEMNVSTLELGDSALYLCASSLVSGQPQHFGDGTRLSIL.

J is TRBJ1-1 and V is TRBV5-1, with TRBD1 matching 9 bases. CDR1 is SGHRS, CDR2 YFSETQ, per germline. The junction had 12 bases not matched to a gene; V was cut back by 4 bases and J by 5 bases. The length of the CDR3 is 16 residues. This CDR3 reads CASSGGPGQGLTEAFF. The CDR3 DNA reads TGCGCCAGCAGCGGTGGCCCGGGACAGGGATTGACTGAAGCTTTCTTT. Full variable domain (rest looked up from reference TRBV5-1 and TRBJ1-1): KAGVTQTPRYLIKTRGQQVTLSCSPISGHRSVSWYQQTPGQGLQFLFEYFSETQRNKGNFPGRFSGRQFSNSRSEMNVSTLELGDSALYLCASSGGPGQGLTEAFFGQGTRLTVV.

The chain has TRBV28 and TRBJ1-2; no firm D call. Germline lookup yields CDR1 MDHEN and CDR2 SYDVKM. V was clipped by 6 bases and J by 8 bases, with 19 bases between them. The CDR3 is made up of 14 amino acids. The CDR3 loop reads CASSSPGVGRGYTF. DNA for the CDR3: TGTGCCAGCAGCTCCCCCGGGGTAGGGAGAGGCTACACCTTC.

The rearrangement joins TRBV25-1 to TRBJ1-1; 7 positions match TRBD1. The CDR3 spans 12 residues. Germline V gene data show CDR1 as MGHDK and CDR2 as SYGVNS. V lost 3 bases and J lost 7; bases outside the gene matches: 2. The CDR3 nucleotides read TGTGCCAGCAGTGAGAGGGACAGTGAAGCTTTCTTT. Protein product: CASSERDSEAFF. The whole variable domain, filled in from reference TRBV25-1 and TRBJ1-1, reads EADIYQTPRYLVIGTGKKITLECSQTMGHDKMYWYQQDPGMELHLIHYSYGVNSTEKGDLSSESTVSRIRTEHFPLTLESARPSHTSQYLCASSERDSEAFFGQGTRLTVV.

V gene TRBV11-3 combines with J gene TRBJ2-3; the match to TRBD1 covers 7 bases. V dropped 5 bases and J dropped 2; count of bases not matched to a gene: 4. The CDR3 consists of 14 residues. The germline V gene encodes CDR1 SGHNT and CDR2 YENEEA. CDR3 coding DNA: TGTGCCAGCAGCCCCGGGACAGCCACAGATACGCAGTATTTT. Translation gives CASSPGTATDTQYF.

The chain uses TRBV7-9 and TRBJ2-3; 10 bases fit TRBD1. The CDR3 spans 15 residues. Germline loops: CDR1 SEHNR, CDR2 FQNEAQ (reference sequence). V lost 0 bases and J lost 4; bases outside the gene matches: 1. This CDR3 is CASSLATGGADTQYF. The CDR3 region has the DNA TGTGCCAGCAGCTTAGCGACAGGGGGCGCAGATACGCAGTATTTT. Full variable domain (outside the CDR3, taken from reference TRBV7-9 and TRBJ2-3): DTGVSQNPRHKITKRGQNVTFRCDPISEHNRLYWYRQTLGQGPEFLTYFQNEAQLEKSRLLSDRFSAERPKGSFSTLEIQRTEQGDSAMYLCASSLATGGADTQYFGPGTRLTVL.